A single sample is the source of the 11 T cell receptor beta chains below, sequenced in a study of blood T cell repertoires in COVID-19. Libraries were prepared by immunoSEQ multiplex PCR; TCRdb keeps only in-frame clonotypes and omits some of them. The sample shows tens of thousands of clones, 90% of them seen only once. Material: peripheral blood. These receptors were collected from a man aged 70-80 years with acute or convalescent COVID-19.

The rearrangement uses TRBV4-3 and TRBJ2-1, with 10 bases matching TRBD2. Germline V gene data show CDR1 as LGHNA and CDR2 as YSLEER. V trimming: 4 bases; J trimming: 2 bases; junction bases outside the gene matches: 17. CDR3 size: 20 residues. CDR3 DNA sequence: TGCGCCAGCAGCCTCCAAGTGCTAGCGGGAGAGTATTCCGCCTACAATGAGCAGTTCTTC. Translated: CASSLQVLAGEYSAYNEQFF.

The chain joins TRBV9 to TRBJ2-1, with 9 bases identical to TRBD2. Germline-derived CDR1 and CDR2 are SGDLS and YYNGEE. J was trimmed by 7 bases and V by 0 bases; bases with no gene match: 2. The CDR3 totals 14 residues. The CDR3 reads CASSVVSGSNEQFF. DNA for the CDR3: TGTGCCAGCAGCGTAGTTAGCGGGAGTAATGAGCAGTTCTTC.

The chain joins TRBV6-5 to TRBJ2-3; 11 bases are shared with TRBD2. This CDR3 is 14 amino acids long. V lost 6 bases, J lost 8 bases, and 7 bases stayed unmatched. CDR1 is MNHEY, CDR2 SVGAGI, per germline. The CDR3 DNA follows: TGTGCCAGCAGACCTAGCGGGGGGTCTGTTACGCAGTATTTT. It encodes CASRPSGGSVTQYF.

This chain uses TRBV5-1 with TRBJ2-3, with 11 positions matching TRBD2. V was pared by 4 bases and J by 14 bases, with 6 bases of the junction left unmatched. The length of the CDR3 is 12 residues. In germline, CDR1 is SGHRS, CDR2 YFSETQ. The CDR3 loop is CASSATSGIGYF. The CDR3 nucleotides are TGCGCCAGCAGCGCGACTAGCGGGATCGGGTATTTT.

The rearrangement links TRBV2 to TRBJ2-1, with a possible D match to TRBD2 (6 bases). The CDR3 totals 15 residues. Trimming removed 4 bases from V and 7 bases from J, with 17 bases in between. Germline V gene sequence: CDR1 SNHLY, CDR2 FYNNEI. DNA of the CDR3: TGTGCCAGCAGTGTATCCCGTGGGACTGGGAATGAGCAGTTCTTC. It codes for CASSVSRGTGNEQFF.

This chain connects TRBV5-8 to TRBJ1-5; 9 positions agree with TRBD1. After removal of 5 bases from V and 3 bases from J, the junction contained 15 bases not matched to a gene. The CDR3 contains 18 residues. Germline lookup yields CDR1 SGHTS and CDR2 YDEGEE. The CDR3 bases are TGTGCCAGCAGACTGACAGGGGGGATTACCCAGGTCAATCAGCCCCAGCATTTT. Translation gives CASRLTGGITQVNQPQHF.

This clone has a handful of counts. The chain links TRBV11-3 to TRBJ2-1; TRBD2 matches 11 bases. The germline CDR1 and CDR2 sequences are SGHNT and YENEEA. The CDR3 is made up of 17 amino acids. Trimming at V came to 1 base and at J to 7 bases, leaving 9 bases not matched to a gene. CDR3 DNA: TGTGCCAGCAGCTTAGGTCGAGTTAGCGGGAGGGCAAATGAGCAGTTCTTC. It is translated as CASSLGRVSGRANEQFF. Drawing the rest from reference TRBV11-3 and TRBJ2-1, the complete variable domain is EAGVVQSPRYKIIEKKQPVAFWCNPISGHNTLYWYLQNLGQGPELLIRYENEEAVDDSQLPKDRFSAERLKGVDSTLKIQPAELGDSAVYLCASSLGRVSGRANEQFFGPGTRLTVL.

V is TRBV3-1 (or the pseudogene TRBV3-2) and J is TRBJ2-1; unclear D gene. Germline values: CDR1 LGHDT, CDR2 YNNKEL (reference sequence). This CDR3 spans 13 amino acids. Deletions cut 1 base from V and 4 bases from J, with 5 bases between. The CDR3, as DNA: TGTGCCAGCAGCCAAGTGGCATACAATGAGCAGTTCTTC. As protein: CASSQVAYNEQFF.

The J gene is TRBJ1-5, the V gene TRBV4-1, with 8 positions matching TRBD1. The CDR3 has 15 amino acids. CDR1 MGHRA and CDR2 YSYEKL come from the germline V gene. The V and J ends lost 4 bases and 5 bases, in that order; junction bases with no gene match: 7. CDR3 DNA: TGCGCCAGCAGCCGGGGGTCAGGGGGCGATCAGCCCCAGCATTTT. This sequence encodes CASSRGSGGDQPQHF.

The rearrangement joins TRBV7-6 to TRBJ2-2; a possible D gene is TRBD2 (5 bases). Germline V CDR1 and CDR2: SGHVS, FNYEAQ. The CDR3 spans 17 residues. Trimming stripped 6 bases from V and 8 bases from J, with 25 bases between. CDR3: CASSPNSRQNRGGELFF. DNA for the CDR3: TGTGCCAGCAGTCCTAACTCTCGACAAAACAGAGGGGGGGAGCTGTTTTTT.

The sample holds one count of this clone. The chain combines TRBV6-6 with TRBJ1-1; TRBD1 agrees at 7 bases. The CDR3 contains 14 residues. From germline, CDR1 is MNHNY and CDR2 SVGAGI (reference sequence). Unmatched junction bases numbered 8, after V lost 4 bases and J lost 6 bases. This chain's CDR3 is CASSSRTGGAEAFF. The DNA of the CDR3 is TGTGCCAGCAGTTCTAGGACAGGAGGCGCTGAAGCTTTCTTT.